This is a list of T cell receptor beta chains from one sample in a study of blood T cell repertoires in COVID-19. Only in-frame clones appear in the TCRdb table, and some are missing; sequencing was by immunoSEQ multiplex PCR. The sample lists about 69,000 clones, over 70% occurring once. Sequencing was done on a sample of peripheral blood. The source of these receptors is a man in his fifties or sixties with acute or convalescent COVID-19. Both conserved end residues are part of each CDR3. The D gene is left open where the match is weak. Clone sizes are given selectively: once, few, many, or a class where the clone is expanded.

CDR3 DNA	CDR3 protein	V gene	J gene	clone size	D gene	CDR3 length
TGTGCCAGCAGCCAAGGGGCCAGACGCCCGTATGGCTACACCTTC	CASSQGARRPYGYTF	TRBV3-1/TRBV3-2	TRBJ1-2	few	.	15
TGTGCCAGCAGCCCCCGGGGGAGGGGGGAGCAGCCCCAGCATTTT	CASSPRGRGEQPQHF	TRBV7-2	TRBJ1-5	.	.	15
TGTGCCAGCAGCATAGGACAGTACTACGAGCAGTACTTC	CASSIGQYYEQYF	TRBV5-6	TRBJ2-7	.	.	13
TGTGCCAGCAGCCAAGAGCTAGCGGGGGGGTATGACGAGCAGTACTTC	CASSQELAGGYDEQYF	TRBV4-2	TRBJ2-7	few	TRBD2	16
TGTGCCAGTAGGTCGCAGGGCGATAATCAGCCCCAGCATTTT	CASRSQGDNQPQHF	TRBV19	TRBJ1-5	many	.	14
TGTGCCAGCAGCTTAAGTCCTAGCGGGGCATCCAATGAGCAGTTCTTC	CASSLSPSGASNEQFF	TRBV11-2	TRBJ2-1	.	TRBD2	16
TGTGCCAGCAGTGAATGGGGGGGCACTGAAGCTTTCTTT	CASSEWGGTEAFF	TRBV6-4	TRBJ1-1	once	.	13
TGTGCCAGCAGTGTGCAAGGGGGCACTGAAGCTTTCTTT	CASSVQGGTEAFF	TRBV2	TRBJ1-1	.	.	13
TGTGCCACCAGGAACCGGGAGGGTGGACTGTTTTTT	CATRNREGGLFF	TRBV15	TRBJ1-4	.	.	12
TGTGCCAGCAGCTTAGGGGGAGTGGGAAACACCATATATTTT	CASSLGGVGNTIYF	TRBV7-2	TRBJ1-3	few	.	14
TGTGCCAGCAGTTACTTCGGGACAGGGAACACTGAAGCTTTCTTT	CASSYFGTGNTEAFF	TRBV6-5	TRBJ1-1	many	TRBD1	15
TGTGCCAGCAGCTTACCGGACAGAAGCTATGGCTACACCTTC	CASSLPDRSYGYTF	TRBV7-9	TRBJ1-2	.	.	14
TGTGCCAGCAGTTTCGACGGGGGCTCCTACAATGAGCAGTTCTTC	CASSFDGGSYNEQFF	TRBV27	TRBJ2-1	.	.	15
TGTGCCAGCAGCCCCGGACAGTTCTATGGCTACACCTTC	CASSPGQFYGYTF	TRBV11-1	TRBJ1-2	.	.	13
TGTGCCAGCAGCTTAAGGACACTCGGAAACACCATATATTTT	CASSLRTLGNTIYF	TRBV7-9	TRBJ1-3	.	.	14
TGTGCCAGCTCACTCCAGGGGCAGCCCCAGCATTTT	CASSLQGQPQHF	TRBV18	TRBJ1-5	.	.	12
TGTGCCAGCAGTTACTCGTCGGTTAACTATGGCTACACCTTC	CASSYSSVNYGYTF	TRBV6-2/TRBV6-3	TRBJ1-2	.	.	14
TGTGCTAGCAGCCCCCGACTAGCGGGGGGGGTAACCCAGTACTTC	CASSPRLAGGVTQYF	TRBV7-7	TRBJ2-5	.	TRBD2	15
TGTGCCAGCAGCTTATCACCGGGACAGGGAAGAGACACCTTC	CASSLSPGQGRDTF	TRBV7-2	TRBJ1-2	.	TRBD1	14
TGCGCCAGCAGCCAAGGACAGGGGAGCTCCTACGAGCAGTACTTC	CASSQGQGSSYEQYF	TRBV4-1	TRBJ2-7	.	TRBD1	15
TGTGCCAGCAGTTACTCGTACAATCAGCCCCAGCATTTT	CASSYSYNQPQHF	TRBV6-6	TRBJ1-5	.	.	13
TGTGCCAGCAGCTTAACGCCAGGAGGGGGAAACACCATATATTTT	CASSLTPGGGNTIYF	TRBV5-8	TRBJ1-3	.	.	15